This T cell receptor (beta chain) originates from a study of human T cells and chemical hapten exposure. Across the study: Upper back patch tests used 0.01% DPC, scored after 6 days. The study's findings and limits: The study found that DPC sensitization did not change TCRs above 1 in 1000 frequency. The study found expanded TCRs formed significantly more large CDR3 similarity clusters than controls. Donors had alopecia, so their immune response may differ from healthy people's.

Each CDR3 protein is one row after TCRdb ran MiXCR on the RACE reads. The repertoire holds 75,000 to 100,000 distinct CDR3 sequences, with under 15% as singletons. Noted time point: patch test 1, 2 weeks after DPC sensitization. The sample's treatment: therapeutic diphenylcyclopropenone sensitization with weekly scalp DPC. This clonotype was detected ten times or more. Its antigen is unknown. The germline CDR1 and CDR2 sequences are PRHDT and FYEKMQ (reference sequence). The CDR3 runs to 13 residues. V lost 3 bases to trimming and J lost 2 bases, with 8 bases between them. This material consisted of whole blood, taken in connection with sensitization to the hapten diphenylcyclopropenone (DPC). The source of this sequence is a woman between 40 and 50 years old with alopecia areata. Some clones in this sample may be carry-over from other donors' samples. V is TRBV13 and J is TRBJ2-7; D unresolved. DNA of the CDR3: TGTGCCAGCAGCTTTGGCGGACCCTACGAGCAGTACTTC. It is translated as CASSFGGPYEQYF.